This entry features one TCR beta chain sequence. The sample is drawn from a study of CD8 T cells in Susac syndrome. A quantity of roughly 0.5 to 1 ug RNA underwent reverse transcription using random hexamers. With immunoSEQ multiplex PCR, TCR beta CDR3 was amplified across 54 Vbeta and 13 Jbeta. A single record per CDR3 protein comes from TCRdb applying MiXCR to the immunoSEQ multiplex PCR reads. This sample yields roughly 220,000 distinct CDR3 sequences, of which about 94% are seen a single time; around 0.15% belongs to the top ten. The V and J ends lost 6 bases and 0 bases respectively, with 12 bases between them. CDR1 and CDR2 from the germline V gene are MNHNS and SASEGT. There are 16 residues in the CDR3.

This TCR was recovered from a human donor with Susac syndrome. The chain combines TRBV6-1 with TRBJ2-6; D is unclear. The sample taken for sequencing was CD4+ T cells from PBMCs. The CDR3 DNA is TGTGCCAGCAGCGCTGCGACTCTCTCTGGGGCCAACGTCCTGACTTTC. It is translated as CASSAATLSGANVLTF.